This T cell receptor (beta chain) is drawn from a study of blood T cell repertoires in COVID-19. Measured with immunoSEQ multiplex PCR; TCRdb has only the in-frame clones, and not every one. Among about 180,000 clones listed, approximately 83% were seen once. The germline gives CDR1 MDHEN, CDR2 SYDVKM. The CDR3 spans 16 residues. V lost 5 bases and J lost 5, with 21 bases in between. This receptor was obtained from a human donor with active or convalescent COVID-19. The donor label of this sample is uncertain. Sequenced sample: peripheral blood. This rearrangement joins TRBV28 to TRBJ2-5; tentative D call: TRBD2 (6 bases). The CDR3 sequence is CASSTQDRLVGETQYF. The CDR3 nucleotides read TGTGCCAGCAGTACTCAAGATCGACTAGTCGGCGAGACCCAGTACTTC.